A selection of T cell receptor beta chains follows, all from one sample in a study of T cell responses to AZD1222 COVID-19 vaccine. Here immunoSEQ multiplex PCR was the method, and the copy in TCRdb shows in-frame clones only, minus some. The sample holds 55,000 to 85,000 clones; 84% are singletons and the top ten take 9.8%. Here the sequenced sample was peripheral blood, taken on day 0 of AZD1222 vaccination. The receptors were sampled from an adult in good health. CDR3s include the opening cysteine and the closing phenylalanine or tryptophan. Each record gives: J gene, CDR3 length, V gene, CDR3 protein.

J gene: TRBJ1-6; CDR3 length: 15; V gene: TRBV4-1; CDR3 protein: CASSRQTGNNSPLHF
J gene: TRBJ2-7; CDR3 length: 14; V gene: TRBV9; CDR3 protein: CASSRSPTKDEQYF
J gene: TRBJ2-7; CDR3 length: 15; V gene: TRBV9; CDR3 protein: CASSAAGTGAYEQYF
J gene: TRBJ1-2; CDR3 length: 13; V gene: TRBV30; CDR3 protein: CAWALGQSYGYTF
J gene: TRBJ1-6; CDR3 length: 15; V gene: TRBV5-1; CDR3 protein: CASSSPGQGDSPLHF
J gene: TRBJ2-2; CDR3 length: 13; V gene: TRBV7-3; CDR3 protein: CASSLDYTGELFF
J gene: TRBJ2-1; CDR3 length: 17; V gene: TRBV27; CDR3 protein: CASSPPRLAGGRVEQFF
J gene: TRBJ1-6; CDR3 length: 16; V gene: TRBV27; CDR3 protein: CASSFTRGVDNSPLHF
J gene: TRBJ1-2; CDR3 length: 13; V gene: TRBV21-1; CDR3 protein: CATFTGGHYGYTF
J gene: TRBJ1-5; CDR3 length: 13; V gene: TRBV7-3; CDR3 protein: CAALGQKYQPQHF
J gene: TRBJ1-5; CDR3 length: 18; V gene: TRBV14; CDR3 protein: CASSQANLSSVSNQPQHF
J gene: TRBJ1-1; CDR3 length: 13; V gene: TRBV7-8; CDR3 protein: CASSLTGRTEAFF
J gene: TRBJ2-5; CDR3 length: 13; V gene: TRBV2; CDR3 protein: CASSELQVETQYF
J gene: TRBJ2-6; CDR3 length: 16; V gene: TRBV5-1; CDR3 protein: CASSLARGRGANVLTF
J gene: TRBJ1-2; CDR3 length: 8; V gene: TRBV3-1/TRBV3-2; CDR3 protein: CASSLYTF
J gene: TRBJ2-1; CDR3 length: 14; V gene: TRBV5-1; CDR3 protein: CASSLWDGNNEQFF
J gene: TRBJ2-5; CDR3 length: 13; V gene: TRBV20-1; CDR3 protein: CSASLPSSETQYF
J gene: TRBJ2-1; CDR3 length: 17; V gene: TRBV4-3; CDR3 protein: CASSQGWGQGSSNEQFF
J gene: TRBJ1-5; CDR3 length: 17; V gene: TRBV28; CDR3 protein: CASSFVTRRPSNQPQHF
J gene: TRBJ2-7; CDR3 length: 16; V gene: TRBV27; CDR3 protein: CASSLLGLAGGGEQYF
J gene: TRBJ1-1; CDR3 length: 15; V gene: TRBV5-1; CDR3 protein: CASSSTGGVNTEAFF
J gene: TRBJ2-1; CDR3 length: 15; V gene: TRBV30; CDR3 protein: CAWTPGTSDHNEQFF
J gene: TRBJ2-7; CDR3 length: 15; V gene: TRBV5-5; CDR3 protein: CASSLEGYREDEQYF
J gene: TRBJ1-2; CDR3 length: 15; V gene: TRBV28; CDR3 protein: CASSPWDSTHYGYTF
J gene: TRBJ1-1; CDR3 length: 13; V gene: TRBV19; CDR3 protein: CASNYRENTEAFF
J gene: TRBJ1-1; CDR3 length: 16; V gene: TRBV4-2; CDR3 protein: CASSQASPQGATEAFF
J gene: TRBJ1-1; CDR3 length: 12; V gene: TRBV29-1; CDR3 protein: CSVIVGNTEAFF
J gene: TRBJ2-1; CDR3 length: 10; V gene: TRBV14; CDR3 protein: CASGNNEQFF
J gene: TRBJ1-5; CDR3 length: 16; V gene: TRBV2; CDR3 protein: CASSEGPPGMGQPQHF
J gene: TRBJ2-1; CDR3 length: 17; V gene: TRBV11-2; CDR3 protein: CASSLGAAGANYNEQFF
J gene: TRBJ2-3; CDR3 length: 13; V gene: TRBV28; CDR3 protein: CASSSTYTDTQYF
J gene: TRBJ1-1; CDR3 length: 15; V gene: TRBV5-6; CDR3 protein: CASSLGQGATTEAFF
J gene: TRBJ1-2; CDR3 length: 13; V gene: TRBV3-1/TRBV3-2; CDR3 protein: CASSLEQDYGYTF
J gene: TRBJ2-2; CDR3 length: 14; V gene: TRBV11-1; CDR3 protein: CASSWGTVTGELFF
J gene: TRBJ1-1; CDR3 length: 12; V gene: TRBV11-2; CDR3 protein: CASSPTNTEAFF
J gene: TRBJ1-1; CDR3 length: 16; V gene: TRBV5-4; CDR3 protein: CASSLGSSGMNTEAFF
J gene: TRBJ2-7; CDR3 length: 10; V gene: TRBV2; CDR3 protein: CASSGQGQYF
J gene: TRBJ1-5; CDR3 length: 14; V gene: TRBV28; CDR3 protein: CASSFGGEAQPQHF
J gene: TRBJ1-4; CDR3 length: 16; V gene: TRBV7-8; CDR3 protein: CASSIRRFATNEKLFF
J gene: TRBJ1-1; CDR3 length: 17; V gene: TRBV7-6; CDR3 protein: CASSLTSGVLANTEAFF
J gene: TRBJ2-5; CDR3 length: 15; V gene: TRBV5-8; CDR3 protein: CASSSRGRLQETQYF
J gene: TRBJ1-5; CDR3 length: 14; V gene: TRBV6-5; CDR3 protein: CASRDRGEVQPQHF